Each of the 15 T cell receptor beta chains below was sequenced from the same sample in a study of vaccination effects on CD4 cells after COVID-19. Only in-frame clones appear in the TCRdb table, and some are missing; sequencing was by immunoSEQ multiplex PCR. Of over 30,000 clones detected, roughly 76% appear once; the ten largest clones hold 20% to 25%. ViraFEST assay sequencing came after antigen-specific CD4+ T cells were expanded with viral peptide pools. Cultured cells yielded isolated CD4+ T cells after approximately nine days. Vaccinated recipients, who were negative for nucleocapsid antibodies, had no history of SARS-CoV-2 infection. The antigens of these receptors remain unknown. The sequencing used CD4+ T cells from PBMCs cultured with SARS-CoV-2 spike peptides, collected before COVID-19 vaccination. These receptors came from a human donor who received a COVID-19 vaccine.

The chain links TRBV6-2 or TRBV6-3 to TRBJ1-5; TRBD1 might be the D (6 bases). This CDR3 spans 16 amino acids. Germline values: CDR1 MNHEY, CDR2 SVGEGT. Trimming pared 4 bases from V and 7 bases from J, leaving 20 bases between. The CDR3 nucleotides are TGTGCCAGCAGTTGGGGGACGGGGGCAGGTAGGCAGCCCCAGCATTTT. As protein: CASSWGTGAGRQPQHF.

This clone came up once. The V and J genes are TRBV4-3 and TRBJ1-5, with unresolved D. Between the trimmed V and J ends, which lost 4 bases and 0 bases, there was a span of 16 bases. The CDR3 consists of 17 residues. Germline CDR1 LGHNA, CDR2 YSLEER. This CDR3 reads CASSPPGQAYSNQPQHF. CDR3 DNA sequence: TGCGCCAGCAGCCCTCCTGGGCAGGCTTATAGCAATCAGCCCCAGCATTTT.

The V and J genes are TRBV3-1 (or the pseudogene TRBV3-2) and TRBJ2-2; D gene unclear. Germline assignment: CDR1 LGHDT and CDR2 YNNKEL (reference sequence). The CDR3 is 13 amino acids. The V and J ends lost 0 bases and 6 bases respectively, with 5 bases between them. Written as DNA, the CDR3 is TGTGCCAGCAGCCAAGATGGGGCCGGGGAGCTGTTTTTT. Residues: CASSQDGAGELFF.

A few counts support this clone. The rearrangement uses TRBV6-2 or TRBV6-3 and TRBJ1-1; weak D call: TRBD1 (6 bases). Trimming cost V 5 bases and J 6 bases, with 10 bases left between them. The CDR3 contains 12 residues. Per germline, CDR1 MNHEY and CDR2 SVGEGT. The CDR3 DNA reads TGTGCCAGCAGTCTGGGGGCAGCTGAAGCTTTCTTT. Protein product: CASSLGAAEAFF.

This sequence joins TRBV11-2 and TRBJ1-4, with TRBD1 matching 7 bases. Trimming took 5 bases from V and 3 from J; bases not matched to a gene: 6. The CDR3 totals 15 residues. The germline V gene has CDR1 SGHAT and CDR2 FQNNGV. Written as DNA, the CDR3 is TGTGCCAGCAGCACCCGGACAGGTTCTAATGAAAAACTGTTTTTT. Translation gives CASSTRTGSNEKLFF.

The chain uses TRBV5-4 and TRBJ1-4, with a tentative D call TRBD1 (6 bases). Trimming removed 2 bases from V and 6 bases from J, with 8 bases in between. Germline CDR1 is SGHNT and CDR2 is YYREEE (reference sequence). The CDR3 consists of 13 residues. This CDR3 reads CASSFSGDEKLFF. CDR3 bases: TGTGCCAGCAGCTTTTCAGGGGATGAAAAACTGTTTTTT.

The chain is built from TRBV21-1 and TRBJ1-2; the table calls TRBD1, which could not be checked here. TRBV21-1 is given as a pseudogene. The CDR3 has 16 amino acids. CDR3 nucleotide sequence: TGTGCCAGCAGCAAGGGAGGGACAGGGTTGGAGTATGGCTACACCTTC. As protein: CASSKGGTGLEYGYTF.

This clone was found once. The chain carries TRBV7-2 and TRBJ2-3; unclear D gene. CDR1 and CDR2 (germline): SGHTA, FQGNSA. The V end was cut by 4 bases, the J end by 4 bases, with 6 bases between. There are 12 residues in the CDR3. CDR3 sequence (DNA): TGTGCCAGCAGCTCAAGGGCAGATACGCAGTATTTT. Its translation is CASSSRADTQYF. Based on the CDR3 plus reference TRBV7-2 and TRBJ2-3, the full variable domain is GAGVSQSPSNKVTEKGKDVELRCDPISGHTALYWYRQSLGQGLEFLIYFQGNSAPDKSGLPSDRFSAERTGGSVSTLTIQRTQQEDSAVYLCASSSRADTQYFGPGTRLTVL.

For the CDR3, the DNA is TGTGCCAGCAGTTACAATTACCTCTATGGCTACACCTTC. Translated, it gives CASSYNYLYGYTF. The J gene is TRBJ1-2, the V gene TRBV6-5; D is uncertain. Trimming removed 2 bases at V and 4 bases at J, with 8 bases between. The germline CDR1 and CDR2 sequences are MNHEY and SVGAGI. The CDR3 sequence is 13 residues long.

J is TRBJ1-3 and V is TRBV7-2; perhaps TRBD1 as D (6 bases). Looked up from germline, CDR1 is SGHTA and CDR2 is FQGNSA. The CDR3 runs to 15 residues. With 5 bases removed from V and 0 bases from J, the gap between germline ends came to 11 bases. The CDR3 sequence is CASSDRLYSGNTIYF. The CDR3 coding sequence is TGTGCCAGCAGCGACAGGCTCTACTCTGGAAACACCATATATTTT.

The chain is built from TRBV24-1 and TRBJ2-3; unclear D gene. Germline-derived CDR1 and CDR2 are KGHDR and SFDVKD. Trimming pared 5 bases from V and 7 bases from J, leaving 6 bases between. This CDR3 contains 11 residues. CDR3 protein: CATSAGNTQYF. The CDR3 nucleotides are TGTGCCACCAGTGCTGGGAATACGCAGTATTTT.

V and J are TRBV10-3 and TRBJ1-2; D not resolved. V dropped 0 bases and J dropped 6 bases, with 20 bases sitting between them. Germline CDR1 and CDR2: ENHRY and SYGVKD. This CDR3 spans 17 amino acids. This CDR3 reads CAISESTLAESADGYTF. CDR3 bases: TGTGCCATCAGTGAGTCGACTCTGGCAGAGTCGGCTGATGGCTACACCTTC.

This clone has just a few counts. V usage is TRBV6-2 or TRBV6-3 and J usage is TRBJ1-5; 9 bases match TRBD1. Germline trimming cut 0 bases from V and 1 base from J; bases unmatched to any gene: 4. Germline loops: CDR1 MNHEY, CDR2 SVGEGT. This CDR3 region has 17 residues. CDR3 sequence (DNA): TGTGCCAGCAGTTACTCGATTGGACAGGGGAGCAATCAGCCCCAGCATTTT. This gives the protein CASSYSIGQGSNQPQHF.

This sequence joins TRBV12-5 and TRBJ2-5, with a possible D match to TRBD1 (5 bases). The germline V gene encodes CDR1 LGHNT and CDR2 FRNRAP. The CDR3 consists of 14 residues. Trimming removed 2 bases at V and 4 bases at J, with 11 bases between. The CDR3 DNA sequence: TGTGCTAGTGGTTTGATTGGACAAAGAGAGACCCAGTACTTC. Residues: CASGLIGQRETQYF.

This rearrangement joins TRBV27 to TRBJ1-6; D unresolved. Trimming cost V 0 bases and J 4 bases, with 4 bases left between them. Per germline, CDR1 MNHEY and CDR2 SMNVEV (reference sequence). This CDR3 is built from 14 residues. CDR3 loop: CASSLSPYNSPLHF. The CDR3 DNA follows: TGTGCCAGCAGTTTATCTCCGTATAATTCACCCCTCCACTTT.